The 4 T cell receptor beta chains given below trace back to one sample, sequenced in a study of blood T cells in healthy people across ages. Alongside a J-beta primer mix, a sample-barcoded 5' primer served in a second PCR lasting about 6 to 11 cycles. TCRdb redid the calling of the 5' RACE reads with MiXCR, one entry per CDR3 protein. The sample has roughly 830,000 distinct CDR3 sequences; about 62% are singletons. Sequencing input: blood. These receptors were obtained from a young man in good health.

This clonotype came up a few times. J is TRBJ1-5 and V is TRBV28; D call uncertain. Trimming took 7 bases from V and 0 from J, leaving 10 bases between them. CDR1 MDHEN and CDR2 SYDVKM come from the germline V gene. This CDR3 spans 14 amino acids. The CDR3 DNA reads as TGTGCCAGCAACCGACGCGTTAGCAATCAGCCCCAGCATTTT. It encodes CASNRRVSNQPQHF.

This chain joins TRBV2 and TRBJ2-5; 7 bases fit TRBD1. The J call may be faulty, since TRBJ2-7 better matches the DNA end. This CDR3 region has 12 residues. Germline V gene sequence: CDR1 SNHLY, CDR2 FYNNEI. Written as DNA, the CDR3 is TGTGCCAGCAGCAGGGGGAAGTACGAGCAGTACTTC. Its protein product is CASSRGKYEQYF.

The CDR3 coding sequence is TGTGCCAGCAGCTTGCGGCGGGCAAGCACAGATACGCAGTATTTT. Protein sequence: CASSLRRASTDTQYF. The V call is TRBV7-2, the J call TRBJ2-3, with D possibly TRBD2 on 5 matching bases. Germline V gene lookup returns CDR1 SGHTA and CDR2 FQGNSA. The CDR3 is made up of 15 amino acids. The ends were cut back, 3 bases at V and 0 bases at J, with 10 bases in the middle.

This clonotype was detected only a few times. The V and J genes are TRBV10-3 and TRBJ2-7; D is uncertain. Germline V CDR1 and CDR2: ENHRY, SYGVKD. Trimming removed 0 bases at V and 3 bases at J, with 9 bases between. The CDR3 runs 14 residues. CDR3 in DNA: TGTGCCATCAGTGAGTCGAGTGCGTACTACGAGCAGTACTTC. Translating it yields CAISESSAYYEQYF.